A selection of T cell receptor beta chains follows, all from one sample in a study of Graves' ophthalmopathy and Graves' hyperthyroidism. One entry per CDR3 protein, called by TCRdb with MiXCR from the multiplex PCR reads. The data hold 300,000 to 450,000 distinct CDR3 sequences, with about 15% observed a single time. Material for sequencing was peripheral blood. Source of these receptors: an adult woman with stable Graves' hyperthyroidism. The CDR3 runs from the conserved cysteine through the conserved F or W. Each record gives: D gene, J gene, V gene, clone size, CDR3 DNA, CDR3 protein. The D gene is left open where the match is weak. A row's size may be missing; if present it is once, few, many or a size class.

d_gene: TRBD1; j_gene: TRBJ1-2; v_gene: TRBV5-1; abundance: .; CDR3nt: TGCGCCAGCAGCTCGCCGGGGACAGGGAAAGGCTACACCTTC; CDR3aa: CASSSPGTGKGYTF
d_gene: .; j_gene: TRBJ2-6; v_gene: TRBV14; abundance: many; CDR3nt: TGTGCCAGCAGCCAGGAGGAGGACGCTGGGGCCAACGTCCTGACTTTC; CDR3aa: CASSQEEDAGANVLTF
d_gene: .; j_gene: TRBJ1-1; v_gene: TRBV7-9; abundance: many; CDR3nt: TGTGCCAGCTATAATGCCCGGAACACTGAAGCTTTCTTT; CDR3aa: CASYNARNTEAFF
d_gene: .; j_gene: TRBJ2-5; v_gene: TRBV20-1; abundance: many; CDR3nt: TGCAGTGCACCGGACGGGGTAGGAGAGACCCAGTACTTC; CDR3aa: CSAPDGVGETQYF
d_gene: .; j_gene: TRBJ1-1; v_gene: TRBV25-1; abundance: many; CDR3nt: TGTGCCAGCAGGGCGCAGGGCTTCATGAACACTGAAGCTTTCTTT; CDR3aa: CASRAQGFMNTEAFF
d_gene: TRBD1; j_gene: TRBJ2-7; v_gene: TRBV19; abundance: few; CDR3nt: TGTGCCAGTACCGCAGGGGGCAACGAGCAGTACTTC; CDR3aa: CASTAGGNEQYF
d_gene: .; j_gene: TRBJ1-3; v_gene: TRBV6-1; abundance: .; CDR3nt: TGTGCCAGCAGTGGCCAACAGAGCTCTGGAAACACCATATATTTT; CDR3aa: CASSGQQSSGNTIYF
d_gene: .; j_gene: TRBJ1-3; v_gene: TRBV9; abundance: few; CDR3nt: TGTGCCAGCAGCGTAGGATCGGGGAACGGAAACACCATATATTTT; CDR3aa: CASSVGSGNGNTIYF
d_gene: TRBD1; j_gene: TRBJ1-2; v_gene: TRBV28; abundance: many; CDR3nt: TGTGCCAGCAGTTTCCCCCCTGGGACAGGGCGGGTTGCCTATGGCTACACCTTC; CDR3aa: CASSFPPGTGRVAYGYTF
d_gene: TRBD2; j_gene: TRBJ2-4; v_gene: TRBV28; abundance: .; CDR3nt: TGTGCCAGCAGTTTACTAGCGGGAGGCAGGGGGAAAAACATTCAGTACTTC; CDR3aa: CASSLLAGGRGKNIQYF
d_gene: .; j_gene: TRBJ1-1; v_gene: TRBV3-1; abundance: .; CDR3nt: TGTGCCAGCAGCCGAGGTACGAACACTGAAGCTTTCTTT; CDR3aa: CASSRGTNTEAFF
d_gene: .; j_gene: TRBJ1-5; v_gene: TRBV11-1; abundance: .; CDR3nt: TGTGCCAGCAGCTTAAGTGATCCTTATAGCAATCAGCCCCAGCATTTT; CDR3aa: CASSLSDPYSNQPQHF
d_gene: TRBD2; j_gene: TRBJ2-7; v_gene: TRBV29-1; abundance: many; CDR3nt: TGCAGCGTTGATGGGGGGACTAGCGGCTACGAGCAGTACTTC; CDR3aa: CSVDGGTSGYEQYF
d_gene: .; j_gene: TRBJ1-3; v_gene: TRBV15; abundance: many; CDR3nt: TGTGCCACCAGCAGAGATTTGACCTCTGGAAACACCATATATTTT; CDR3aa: CATSRDLTSGNTIYF
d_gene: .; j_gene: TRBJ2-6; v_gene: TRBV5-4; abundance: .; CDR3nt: TGTGCCAGCAGCTTGGCCGAGGGATGGGGCTCTGGGGCCAACGTCCTGACTTTC; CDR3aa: CASSLAEGWGSGANVLTF
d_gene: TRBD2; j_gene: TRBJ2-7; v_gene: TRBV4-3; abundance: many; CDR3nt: TGCGCCAGCAGCCAGGGACTAGCGGTCTCCTACGAGCAGTACTTC; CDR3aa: CASSQGLAVSYEQYF
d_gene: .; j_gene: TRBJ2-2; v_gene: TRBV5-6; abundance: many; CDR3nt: TGTGCCAGCAGCTTTTTCGGGATCGCGAACACCGGGGAGCTGTTTTTT; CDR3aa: CASSFFGIANTGELFF
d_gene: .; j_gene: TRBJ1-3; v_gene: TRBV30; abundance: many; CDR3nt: TGTGCCTGGACCAACTCTGGAAACACCATATATTTT; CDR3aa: CAWTNSGNTIYF
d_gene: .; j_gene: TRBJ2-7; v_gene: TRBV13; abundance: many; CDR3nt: TGTGCCAGCAGCCCACCGAGACAGGCCTACGAGCAGTACTTC; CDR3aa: CASSPPRQAYEQYF
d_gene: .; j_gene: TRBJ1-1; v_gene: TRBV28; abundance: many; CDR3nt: TGTGCCAGCAGCAAATCCTCGGACAGAACGAACACTGAAGCTTTCTTT; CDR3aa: CASSKSSDRTNTEAFF
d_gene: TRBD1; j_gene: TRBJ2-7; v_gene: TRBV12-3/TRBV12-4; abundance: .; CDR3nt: TGTGCCAGCAGTTACTGGGGACAGGGGTCAGACGAGCAGTACTTC; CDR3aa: CASSYWGQGSDEQYF
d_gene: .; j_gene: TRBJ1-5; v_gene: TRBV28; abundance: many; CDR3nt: TGTGCCAGCAGTCAAGACACTAGCAATCAGCCCCAGCATTTT; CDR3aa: CASSQDTSNQPQHF
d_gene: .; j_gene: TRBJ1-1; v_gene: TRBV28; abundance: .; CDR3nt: TGTGCCAGCAAAAAGGGACCCCGGGAAGGGGAAGCTTTCTTT; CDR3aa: CASKKGPREGEAFF
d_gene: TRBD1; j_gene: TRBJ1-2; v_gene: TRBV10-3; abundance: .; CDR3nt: TGTGCCATCAGTGAGTCGTCAGGGGGGGGCTACACCTTC; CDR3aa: CAISESSGGGYTF
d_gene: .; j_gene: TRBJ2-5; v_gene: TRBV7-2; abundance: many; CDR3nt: TGTGCCAGCAGCTTAACATCAGGGGCCCAAGAGACCCAGTACTTC; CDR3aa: CASSLTSGAQETQYF
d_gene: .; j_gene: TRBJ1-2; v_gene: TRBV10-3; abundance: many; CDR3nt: TGTGCCATCAGTGTACAGTCTAACTATGGCTACACCTTC; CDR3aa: CAISVQSNYGYTF
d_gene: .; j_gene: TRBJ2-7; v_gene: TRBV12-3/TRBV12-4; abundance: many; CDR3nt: TGCGCCAGCAGCTTGGGTGGACAACCTTACGAGCAGTACTTC; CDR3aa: CASSLGGQPYEQYF
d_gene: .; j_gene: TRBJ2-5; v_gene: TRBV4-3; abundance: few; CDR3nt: TGCGCCAGCAGCCAAGAATGGGGGACGGCGGGAAACCCCCAAGAGACCCAGTACTTC; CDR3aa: CASSQEWGTAGNPQETQYF
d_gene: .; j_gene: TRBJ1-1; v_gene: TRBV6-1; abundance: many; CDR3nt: TGTGCCAGCACGGTATTTTTGGCGGAATTGAACACTGAAGCTTTCTTT; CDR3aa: CASTVFLAELNTEAFF
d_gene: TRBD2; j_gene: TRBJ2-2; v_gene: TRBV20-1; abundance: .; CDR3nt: TGCAGTGCTAGAGATCTCCGCGGGGGAAACACCGGGGAGCTGTTTTTT; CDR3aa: CSARDLRGGNTGELFF
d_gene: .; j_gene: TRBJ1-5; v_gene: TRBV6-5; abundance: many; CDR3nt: TGTGCCAGCAGTTACTCGGCCGATCAGCCCCAGCATTTT; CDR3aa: CASSYSADQPQHF
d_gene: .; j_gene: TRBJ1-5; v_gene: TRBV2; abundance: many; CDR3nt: TGTGCCAGCAGTTCTAGGGCTGGCAATCAGCCCCAGCATTTT; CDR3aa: CASSSRAGNQPQHF